The 18 T cell receptor beta chains presented below share a single source sample, sequenced in a study of regulatory T cells in long-lasting Graves disease. In building TCR beta libraries, iRepertoire HTBI primers were used together with Arm-PCR of CDR3 regions. TCRdb re-called the multiplex PCR reads through MiXCR, storing one row per CDR3 protein. The sample lists about half a million distinct CDR3 sequences; more than 10% were seen once. The time point: newly diagnosed GD, antithyroid drugs for less than 3 months. RNA from PBMCs was the source of the TCR library. These data were likewise used in another study, on T cells in Graves' hyperthyroidism and ophthalmopathy.

The material sequenced was peripheral blood mononuclear cells (PBMCs), taken at new diagnosis, from a patient treated with antithyroid drugs. The source of these receptors is a woman aged 25-40 years with Graves disease.

This clonotype occurred many times. The chain has TRBV3-1 and TRBJ2-2, with 14 bases identical to TRBD2. V lost 3 bases to trimming and J lost 3 bases; unmatched junction nucleotides: 12. This CDR3 is 20 amino acids long. CDR1 LGHDT and CDR2 YNNKEL come from the germline V gene (reference sequence). CDR3 protein: CASSHPPGLAGGPHTGELFF. CDR3 DNA sequence: TGTGCCAGCAGCCACCCCCCCGGACTAGCGGGAGGTCCCCACACCGGGGAGCTGTTTTTT.

This clonotype was counted ten times or more. This sequence joins TRBV20-1 and TRBJ2-3; D is unclear. Germline CDR1 and CDR2: DFQATT and SNEGSKA (reference sequence). The CDR3 is made up of 16 amino acids. Trimming took off 0 bases at V and 0 bases at J, with 13 bases between the two ends. The CDR3 loop reads CSARDLGPTSTDTQYF. CDR3 DNA sequence: TGCAGTGCTAGAGATTTAGGGCCCACCAGCACAGATACGCAGTATTTT.

The chain joins TRBV18 to TRBJ2-2; no definite D call. This CDR3 is 17 amino acids long. From germline, CDR1 is KGHSH and CDR2 LQKENI. V was pared by 0 bases and J by 2 bases, with 13 bases between. The CDR3 loop is CASSPPSGRTNTGELFF. The CDR3 DNA reads as TGTGCCAGCTCACCACCTTCGGGCAGAACAAACACCGGGGAGCTGTTTTTT.

This clonotype was detected many times. The chain couples TRBV30 to TRBJ2-3; no clear D. The CDR3 extends over 14 amino acids. CDR1 is GTSNPN, CDR2 SVGIG, per germline (reference sequence). V was cut by 2 bases and J by 0 bases, with 9 bases left in between. CDR3 protein: CAWSPGFSTDTQYF. The CDR3 DNA reads TGTGCCTGGAGTCCAGGATTCAGCACAGATACGCAGTATTTT.

The rearrangement uses TRBV20-1 and TRBJ2-5; D remains ambiguous. The V and J ends lost 6 bases and 1 base respectively, with 15 bases between them. CDR1 is DFQATT and CDR2 is SNEGSKA in the germline V gene (reference sequence). The CDR3 is made up of 14 amino acids. The CDR3 loop reads CSAPTHPSQETQYF. The CDR3 DNA reads as TGCAGTGCCCCTACCCACCCTAGCCAAGAGACCCAGTACTTC.

By sample share, this clonotype is medium-sized. The gene calls are TRBV27 and TRBJ2-3; 11 bases match TRBD2. Trimming at V came to 7 bases and at J to 0 bases, leaving 12 bases not matched to a gene. The length of the CDR3 is 18 residues. Germline CDR1 and CDR2: MNHEY and SMNVEV (reference sequence). CDR3 loop: CASNRLAGGSISTDTQYF. The CDR3 region has the DNA TGTGCCAGCAATCGTCTAGCGGGAGGAAGCATAAGCACAGATACGCAGTATTTT.

This clonotype occurred many times. V usage is TRBV28 and J usage is TRBJ1-6; D is uncertain. This CDR3 has 16 amino acids. Germline CDR1 MDHEN, CDR2 SYDVKM. V gave up 3 bases and J gave up 3 bases, with 12 bases separating them. The CDR3 is CASSFVPSLYNSPLHF. CDR3 DNA: TGTGCCAGCAGTTTCGTGCCCTCACTCTATAATTCACCCCTCCACTTT. Combining the CDR3 with reference TRBV28 and TRBJ1-6 gives the whole variable domain DVKVTQSSRYLVKRTGEKVFLECVQDMDHENMFWYRQDPGLGLRLIYFSYDVKMKEKGDIPEGYSVSREKKERFSLILESASTNQTSMYLCASSFVPSLYNSPLHFGNGTRLTVT.

This clonotype was seen at least ten times. The rearrangement joins TRBV2 to TRBJ1-4; TRBD1 agrees at 9 bases. Germline CDR1 SNHLY, CDR2 FYNNEI. This CDR3 is built from 17 residues. Trimming took 6 bases from V and 0 from J; bases not matched to a gene: 8. In nucleotides, the CDR3 is TGTGCCAGCAGAGACACGGACAGGGGTGCAACTAATGAAAAACTGTTTTTT. Encoded protein: CASRDTDRGATNEKLFF. Supplemented by reference TRBV2 and TRBJ1-4, the full variable domain reads EPEVTQTPSHQVTQMGQEVILRCVPISNHLYFYWYRQILGQKVEFLVSFYNNEISEKSEIFDDQFSVERPDGSNFTLKIRSTKLEDSAMYFCASRDTDRGATNEKLFFGSGTQLSVL.

This clonotype was detected many times. J is TRBJ2-1 and V is TRBV11-1; TRBD2 matches 7 bases. V shed 5 bases and J 8 bases; nucleotides not matched to a gene: 15. The CDR3 totals 16 residues. The germline CDR1 and CDR2 sequences are SGHAT and FQDESV (reference sequence). CDR3 in amino acids: CASSGRVAGEIDEQFF. The CDR3 bases are TGTGCCAGCAGCGGCCGCGTGGCGGGAGAAATCGATGAGCAGTTCTTC. Full variable domain (missing parts from reference TRBV11-1 and TRBJ2-1): EAEVAQSPRYKITEKSQAVAFWCDPISGHATLYWYRQILGQGPELLVQFQDESVVDDSQLPKDRFSAERLKGVDSTLKIQPAELGDSAMYLCASSGRVAGEIDEQFFGPGTRLTVL.

This clonotype was observed many times. This sequence joins TRBV12-3 or TRBV12-4 and TRBJ2-2; D may match TRBD1 or TRBD2 (5 bases each). The CDR3 totals 16 residues. The V and J ends lost 4 bases and 6 bases respectively, with 18 bases between them. DNA for the CDR3: TGTGCCAGCAGTTCCGATGGGACCGAATCAGCCGGGGAGCTGTTTTTT. This codes for CASSSDGTESAGELFF.

As regards this clonotype: It is likely a read error, because the conserved phenylalanine at the end of the CDR3 is missing. In nucleotides, the CDR3 is TGTGCCAGCAGCCTTTACACTGAAGCTTTCCTT. Translated: CASSLYTEAFL. V gene TRBV28 combines with J gene TRBJ1-1; D not certain. Germline V gene data show CDR1 as MDHEN and CDR2 as SYDVKM. The CDR3 is 11 residues long. Trimming shortened V by 6 bases and J by 3 bases, and 5 bases separated the two germline ends.

This clonotype was found many times. The chain couples TRBV19 to TRBJ1-1; 9 bases map to TRBD1. The CDR3 is made up of 14 amino acids. CDR1 LNHDA and CDR2 SQIVND come from the germline V gene (reference sequence). Trimming cost V 6 bases and J 4 bases; bases outside gene matches: 6. CDR3 amino acids: CASRDRGWGTEAFF. CDR3 DNA: TGTGCCAGTAGGGACAGGGGATGGGGCACTGAAGCTTTCTTT. Variable domain in full (rest from reference TRBV19 and TRBJ1-1): DGGITQSPKYLFRKEGQNVTLSCEQNLNHDAMYWYRQDPGQGLRLIYYSQIVNDFQKGDIAEGYSVSREKKESFPLTVTSAQKNPTAFYLCASRDRGWGTEAFFGQGTRLTVV.

This clonotype turned up a few times. The V call is TRBV7-9, the J call TRBJ2-6, with 8 positions matching TRBD1. Germline CDR1 and CDR2: SEHNR and FQNEAQ (reference sequence). This CDR3 comprises 17 residues. The V segment lost 2 bases and the J segment 0 bases; nucleotides outside the gene matches: 3. CDR3: CASSLSGGVSGANVLTF. The CDR3 DNA sequence: TGTGCCAGCAGCTTATCAGGGGGCGTCTCTGGGGCCAACGTCCTGACTTTC.

This clonotype was observed a handful of times. The chain combines TRBV12-3 or TRBV12-4 with TRBJ1-1, with 7 bases matching TRBD1. CDR3 size: 14 residues. With V trimmed by 6 bases and J by 2 bases, 6 bases remained unmatched. CDR3: CASRKTGSNTEAFF. In nucleotides, the CDR3 is TGTGCCAGCAGGAAGACAGGGTCAAACACTGAAGCTTTCTTT.

This clonotype has ten or more counts. The chain links TRBV7-2 to TRBJ2-1; TRBD1 matches 8 bases. J gave up 7 bases and V 3 bases, and 5 bases lay outside the gene matches. Germline CDR1 and CDR2: SGHTA and FQGNSA. This CDR3 contains 14 residues. In DNA, the CDR3 is TGTGCCAGCAGCTTCAGGGGGCTAGAGAATGAGCAGTTCTTC. Protein sequence: CASSFRGLENEQFF.

This clonotype was recorded many times. V gene TRBV13 combines with J gene TRBJ1-2; D possibly corresponds to TRBD1 (5 bases). Germline-derived CDR1 and CDR2 are PRHDT and FYEKMQ (reference sequence). V was trimmed by 5 bases and J by 3 bases, leaving 16 bases between them. The length of the CDR3 is 15 residues. CDR3 bases: TGTGCCAGCAGCGTAAGGGGCAGTCTAGACTATGGCTACACCTTC. This codes for CASSVRGSLDYGYTF.

The CDR3 DNA sequence: TGTGCCACCAGTGATCCGACTAGCGGGAGCTACAATGAGCAGTTCTTC. Translated: CATSDPTSGSYNEQFF. The chain uses TRBV24-1 and TRBJ2-1, with 12 nucleotides matching TRBD2. V shed 3 bases, J shed 3 bases, and the junction held 2 bases outside the gene matches. The germline V gene has CDR1 KGHDR and CDR2 SFDVKD. The CDR3 runs to 16 residues.

There are many counts of this clonotype. The gene calls are TRBV20-1 and TRBJ2-3; D could derive from TRBD1 or TRBD2 (5 bases each). Germline CDR1 DFQATT, CDR2 SNEGSKA (reference sequence). The V end lost 4 bases, the J end lost 6 bases, and 14 bases lay between the germline ends. The CDR3 sequence is 13 residues long. This chain's CDR3 is CSAIGPGRDTQYF. DNA of the CDR3: TGCAGTGCTATCGGGCCGGGACGGGATACGCAGTATTTT.